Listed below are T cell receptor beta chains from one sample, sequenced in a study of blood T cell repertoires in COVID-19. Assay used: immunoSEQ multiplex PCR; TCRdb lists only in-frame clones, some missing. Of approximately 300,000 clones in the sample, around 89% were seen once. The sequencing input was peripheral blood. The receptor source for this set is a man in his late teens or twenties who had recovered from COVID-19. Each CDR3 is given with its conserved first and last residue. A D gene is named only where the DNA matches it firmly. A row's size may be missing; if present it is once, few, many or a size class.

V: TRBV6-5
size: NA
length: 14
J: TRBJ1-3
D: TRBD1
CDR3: CASSLQGLGNTIYF
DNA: TGTGCCAGCAGTTTACAGGGGCTTGGAAACACCATATATTTT

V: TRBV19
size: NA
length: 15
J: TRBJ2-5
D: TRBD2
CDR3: CASSGWTSGGETQYF
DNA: TGTGCCAGTAGCGGGTGGACTAGTGGAGGAGAGACCCAGTACTTC

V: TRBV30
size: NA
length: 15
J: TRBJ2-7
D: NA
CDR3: CAWSVDLGGYYEQYF
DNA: TGTGCCTGGAGCGTGGATTTAGGGGGTTACTACGAGCAGTACTTC

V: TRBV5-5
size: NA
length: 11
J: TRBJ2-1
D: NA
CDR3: CASLQVDEQFF
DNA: TGTGCCAGCCTGCAGGTCGATGAGCAGTTCTTC

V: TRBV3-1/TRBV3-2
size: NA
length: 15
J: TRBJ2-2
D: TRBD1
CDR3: CASSYTGVSTGELFF
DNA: TGTGCCAGCAGCTATACAGGGGTATCCACCGGGGAGCTGTTTTTT

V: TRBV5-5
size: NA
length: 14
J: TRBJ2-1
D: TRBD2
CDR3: CASSFAGGGYEQFF
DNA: TGTGCCAGCAGCTTCGCGGGAGGAGGGTATGAGCAGTTCTTC

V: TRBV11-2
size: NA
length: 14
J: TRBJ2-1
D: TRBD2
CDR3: CASSSRLAGDEQFF
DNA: TGTGCCAGCAGCTCAAGACTAGCAGGCGATGAGCAGTTCTTC

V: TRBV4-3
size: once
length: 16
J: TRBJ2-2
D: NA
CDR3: CASSPEGHANTGELFF
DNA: TGCGCCAGCAGCCCTGAGGGCCACGCGAACACCGGGGAGCTGTTTTTT

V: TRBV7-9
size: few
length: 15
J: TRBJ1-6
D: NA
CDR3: CASSLLAGNNSPLHF
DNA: TGTGCCAGCAGCTTATTGGCAGGGAACAATTCACCCCTCCACTTT

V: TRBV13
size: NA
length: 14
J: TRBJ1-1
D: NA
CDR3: CASSSTNRDTEAFF
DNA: TGTGCCAGCAGCTCCACAAACCGGGACACTGAAGCTTTCTTT

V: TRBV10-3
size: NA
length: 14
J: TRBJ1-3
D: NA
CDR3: CAISDLRAGNTIYF
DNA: TGTGCCATCAGTGACCTGAGGGCTGGAAACACCATATATTTT

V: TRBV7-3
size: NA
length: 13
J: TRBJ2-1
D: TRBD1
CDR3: CASSLGTGGEQFF
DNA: TGTGCCAGCAGCTTAGGGACAGGAGGTGAGCAGTTCTTC

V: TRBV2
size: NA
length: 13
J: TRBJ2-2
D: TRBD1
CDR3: CASRTGNAGELFF
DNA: TGTGCCAGCAGGACAGGGAACGCCGGGGAGCTGTTTTTT

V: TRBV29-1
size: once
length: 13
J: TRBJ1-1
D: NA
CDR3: CSVCRVLDREAFF
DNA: TGCAGCGTCTGCAGGGTCCTGGATAGGGAAGCTTTCTTT

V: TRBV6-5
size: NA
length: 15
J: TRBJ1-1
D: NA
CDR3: CASSPIRVVNTEAFF
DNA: TGTGCCAGCAGCCCAATCAGGGTGGTGAACACTGAAGCTTTCTTT

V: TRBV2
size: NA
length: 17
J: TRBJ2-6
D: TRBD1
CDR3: CASNRDRGPSGANVLTF
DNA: TGTGCCAGCAACCGGGACAGGGGGCCCTCTGGGGCCAACGTCCTGACTTTC

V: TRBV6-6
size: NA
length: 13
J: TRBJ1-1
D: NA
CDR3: CASSYSGGLEAFF
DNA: TGTGCCAGCAGTTACTCTGGCGGACTTGAAGCTTTCTTT

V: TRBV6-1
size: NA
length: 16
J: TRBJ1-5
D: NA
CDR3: CASSAGTFDSNQPQHF
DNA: TGTGCCAGCAGTGCCGGGACTTTCGATAGCAATCAGCCCCAGCATTTT

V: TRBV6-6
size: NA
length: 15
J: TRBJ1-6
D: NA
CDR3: CASSYSWTEDSPLHF
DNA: TGTGCCAGCAGTTACTCGTGGACAGAAGATTCACCCCTCCACTTT

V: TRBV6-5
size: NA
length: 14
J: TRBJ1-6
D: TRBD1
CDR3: CASSRDRGDSPLHF
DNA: TGTGCCAGCAGTCGGGACAGGGGGGATTCACCCCTCCACTTT

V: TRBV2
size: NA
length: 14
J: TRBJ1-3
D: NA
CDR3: CASRARGSGNTIYF
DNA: TGTGCCAGCAGGGCCCGGGGCTCTGGAAACACCATATATTTT

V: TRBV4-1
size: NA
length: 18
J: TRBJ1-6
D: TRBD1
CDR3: CASSQDIFRTGVNSPLHF
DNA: TGCGCCAGCAGCCAAGATATTTTTAGGACAGGGGTTAATTCACCCCTCCACTTT

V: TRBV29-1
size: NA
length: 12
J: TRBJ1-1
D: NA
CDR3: CSAEGGATEAFF
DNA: TGCAGCGCTGAGGGGGGGGCAACTGAAGCTTTCTTT

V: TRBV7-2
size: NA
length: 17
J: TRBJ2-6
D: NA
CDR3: CASSHRQVFSGANVLTF
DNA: TGTGCCAGCAGCCACCGACAGGTTTTCTCTGGGGCCAACGTCCTGACTTTC

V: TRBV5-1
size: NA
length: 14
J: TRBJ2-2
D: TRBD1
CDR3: CASRPQGAIGELFF
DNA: TGCGCCAGCAGACCTCAGGGGGCGATCGGGGAGCTGTTTTTT

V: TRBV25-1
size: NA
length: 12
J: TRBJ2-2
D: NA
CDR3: CASSVGGRELFF
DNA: TGTGCCAGCAGTGTAGGCGGAAGGGAGCTGTTTTTT

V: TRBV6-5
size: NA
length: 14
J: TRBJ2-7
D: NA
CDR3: CASDPGRAPYEQYF
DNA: TGTGCCAGCGACCCAGGCAGGGCGCCCTACGAGCAGTACTTC

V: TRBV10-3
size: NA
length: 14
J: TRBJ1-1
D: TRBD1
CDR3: CAIGTGETNTEAFF
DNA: TGTGCCATAGGGACAGGGGAAACGAACACTGAAGCTTTCTTT

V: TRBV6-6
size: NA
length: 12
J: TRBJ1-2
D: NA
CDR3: CASRVGVDGYTF
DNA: TGTGCCAGCAGGGTAGGGGTTGACGGCTACACCTTC

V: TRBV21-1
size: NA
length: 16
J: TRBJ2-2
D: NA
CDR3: CASTLPRQGAAGELFF
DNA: TGTGCCAGCACCTTACCGCGACAGGGGGCTGCCGGGGAGCTGTTTTTT

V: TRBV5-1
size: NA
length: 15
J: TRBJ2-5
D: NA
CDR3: CASSLETLPGETQYF
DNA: TGCGCCAGCAGCCTGGAGACCCTCCCAGGAGAGACCCAGTACTTC

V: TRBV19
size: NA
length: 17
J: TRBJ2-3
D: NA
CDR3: CASSPFPSRPLADTQYF
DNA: TGTGCCAGTAGTCCATTCCCCTCGCGCCCTTTGGCAGATACGCAGTATTTT

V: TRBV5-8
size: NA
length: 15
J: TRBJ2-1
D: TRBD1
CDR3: CASSKGQGSGNEQFF
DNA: TGTGCCAGCAGCAAAGGACAGGGGTCGGGCAATGAGCAGTTCTTC

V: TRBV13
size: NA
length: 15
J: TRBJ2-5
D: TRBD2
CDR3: CASSLTSGSSETQYF
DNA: TGTGCCAGCAGCTTAACTAGCGGGAGCTCGGAGACCCAGTACTTC

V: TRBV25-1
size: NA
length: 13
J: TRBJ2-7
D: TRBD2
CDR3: CASGRTSSYEQYF
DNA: TGTGCCAGCGGTCGGACTAGCTCCTACGAGCAGTACTTC

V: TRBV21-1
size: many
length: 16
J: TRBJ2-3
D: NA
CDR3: CASSKVGKGQPDTQYF
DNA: TGTGCCAGCAGCAAAGTTGGGAAGGGACAGCCAGATACGCAGTATTTT

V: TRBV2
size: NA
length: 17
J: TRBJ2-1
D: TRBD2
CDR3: CASSEARVAGAYNEQFF
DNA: TGTGCCAGCAGTGAAGCGAGGGTAGCGGGTGCCTACAATGAGCAGTTCTTC

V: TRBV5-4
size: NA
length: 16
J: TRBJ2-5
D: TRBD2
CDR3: CASSLVLAGGGETQYF
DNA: TGTGCCAGCAGCTTGGTTCTAGCGGGAGGTGGAGAGACCCAGTACTTC

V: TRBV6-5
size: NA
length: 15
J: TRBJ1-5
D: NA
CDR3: CASSRGGLSNQPQHF
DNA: TGTGCCAGCAGTAGAGGAGGACTTAGCAATCAGCCCCAGCATTTT

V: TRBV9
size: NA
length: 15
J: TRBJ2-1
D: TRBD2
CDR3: CASSLTSGRAGEQFF
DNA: TGTGCCAGCAGCCTTACTAGCGGGAGGGCGGGGGAGCAGTTCTTC

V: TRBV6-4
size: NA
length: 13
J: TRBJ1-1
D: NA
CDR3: CASSLDRNTEAFF
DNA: TGTGCCAGCAGTCTCGACAGAAACACTGAAGCTTTCTTT

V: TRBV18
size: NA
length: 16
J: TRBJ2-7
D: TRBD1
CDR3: CASSPLTGEAPYEQYF
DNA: TGTGCCAGCTCACCACTGACAGGGGAGGCACCTTACGAGCAGTACTTC

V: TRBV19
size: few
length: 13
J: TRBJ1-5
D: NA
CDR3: CASQEAGDQPQHF
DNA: TGTGCCAGTCAAGAGGCAGGGGACCAGCCCCAGCATTTT

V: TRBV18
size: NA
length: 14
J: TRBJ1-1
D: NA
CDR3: CASSPPSKNTEAFF
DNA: TGTGCCAGCTCACCACCGTCCAAGAACACTGAAGCTTTCTTT

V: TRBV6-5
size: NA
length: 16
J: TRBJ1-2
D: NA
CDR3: CASSYEDTRKNYGYTF
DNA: TGTGCCAGCAGTTACGAGGACACCCGAAAAAACTATGGCTACACCTTC

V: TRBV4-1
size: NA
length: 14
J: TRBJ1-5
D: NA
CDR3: CASSPLDSNQPQHF
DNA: TGCGCCAGCAGCCCGTTAGATAGCAATCAGCCCCAGCATTTT